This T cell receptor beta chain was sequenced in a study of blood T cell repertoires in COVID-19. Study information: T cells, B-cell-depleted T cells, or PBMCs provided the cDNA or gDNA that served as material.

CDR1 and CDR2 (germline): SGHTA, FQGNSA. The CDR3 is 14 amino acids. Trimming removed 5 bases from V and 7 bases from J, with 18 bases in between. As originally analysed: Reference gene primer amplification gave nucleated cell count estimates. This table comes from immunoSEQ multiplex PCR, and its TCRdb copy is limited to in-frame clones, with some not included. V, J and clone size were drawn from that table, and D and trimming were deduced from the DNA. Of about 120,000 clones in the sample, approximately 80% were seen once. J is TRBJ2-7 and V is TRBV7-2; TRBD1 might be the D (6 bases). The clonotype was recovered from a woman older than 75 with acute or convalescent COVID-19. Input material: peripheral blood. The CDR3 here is CASSKGRGMREQYF. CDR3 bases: TGTGCCAGCAGCAAAGGCAGGGGCATGAGGGAGCAGTACTTC. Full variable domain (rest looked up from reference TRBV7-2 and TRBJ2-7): GAGVSQSPSNKVTEKGKDVELRCDPISGHTALYWYRQSLGQGLEFLIYFQGNSAPDKSGLPSDRFSAERTGGSVSTLTIQRTQQEDSAVYLCASSKGRGMREQYFGPGTRLTVT.